These 5 T cell receptor beta chains originate from one sample sequenced in a study of T-cell reconstitution after alpha-beta-depleted transplantation in children. The TCRbeta library incorporated unique molecular identifiers. TCRdb re-analysed the PCR reads in MiXCR, keeping a single row per CDR3 protein. The table shows 490,000 or so distinct CDR3 sequences, with around 13% occurring only once. The sample was PBMCs from the stem cell graft donor, taken from the stem cell graft. The receptors come from a human donor who donated a stem cell graft to a child with combined immunodeficiency.

This clonotype was found many times. The V gene is TRBV7-2, the J gene TRBJ2-7; D unresolved. Germline values: CDR1 SGHTA, CDR2 FQGNSA. The CDR3 length is 13 residues. V was cut by 5 bases and J by 3 bases, with 11 bases left in between. CDR3 nucleotides: TGTGCCAGCAGCCCCATTCTGAACTACGAGCAGTACTTC. Residues: CASSPILNYEQYF.

This clonotype was seen a handful of times. This chain links TRBV12-3 or TRBV12-4 with TRBJ1-1; 8 bases map to TRBD1. The V segment lost 6 bases and the J segment 3 bases; nucleotides outside the gene matches: 6. The CDR3 is 14 residues long. CDR3 bases: TGTGCCAGCAGAGACAGGGGTCCTGACACTGAAGCTTTCTTT. Its translation: CASRDRGPDTEAFF.

This clonotype came up a few times. The V call is TRBV5-6, the J call TRBJ2-2; D possibly corresponds to TRBD1 (6 bases). Trimming took 4 bases from V and 6 from J, leaving 16 bases between them. Germline CDR1 is SGHDT and CDR2 is YYEEEE. This CDR3 has 15 amino acids. CDR3 DNA: TGTGCCAGCAGCGGTCCAGGACAGAGCCCCGGGGAGCTGTTTTTT. Translated, it gives CASSGPGQSPGELFF.

The chain joins TRBV7-6 to TRBJ2-7; tentatively, D is TRBD1 (6 bases). Germline loops: CDR1 SGHVS, CDR2 FNYEAQ. The CDR3 sequence is 13 residues long. V dropped 10 bases and J dropped 0 bases, with 13 bases sitting between them. The CDR3 reads CATSGTNSYEQYF. CDR3 nucleotide sequence: TGTGCCACGTCCGGGACAAACTCCTACGAGCAGTACTTC.

This clonotype was recorded many times. This chain connects TRBV5-5 to TRBJ2-1; tentatively, D is TRBD2 (6 bases). CDR1 SGHKS and CDR2 YYEKEE come from the germline V gene (reference sequence). Trimming shortened V by 5 bases and J by 6 bases, and 15 bases separated the two germline ends. The CDR3 runs 14 residues. CDR3 in DNA: TGTGCCAGCAGAAATTTGCGCGGGATCAATGAGCAGTTCTTC. Translation: CASRNLRGINEQFF.